Listed below are T cell receptor beta chains from one sample, sequenced in a study of blood T cells in healthy people across ages. Each CDR3 protein is one row after TCRdb ran MiXCR on the 5' RACE reads. The data hold about 1.4 million distinct CDR3 sequences, with 45% to 70% observed a single time. The material sequenced was blood. The receptors originated from a man younger than 35 in good health. Both conserved end residues are part of each CDR3. D genes are given only for firm matches. Clone size is given for some rows only: seen once, a few or many times, or a class if the clone is expanded.

abundance	v_gene	len	j_gene	d_gene	CDR3nt	CDR3aa
.	TRBV14	14	TRBJ2-4	TRBD2	TGTGCCAGCAGCCAAGTAAGCGGGACCCTCCACCAGTACTTC	CASSQVSGTLHQYF
.	TRBV27	13	TRBJ2-3	.	TGTGCCAGCAGTTTTCACCTAAAAGATACGCAGTATTTT	CASSFHLKDTQYF
few	TRBV24-1	16	TRBJ2-3	.	TGTGCCACCAGTGATCCGGTTAGAGGGCCCACAGATACGCAGTATTTT	CATSDPVRGPTDTQYF
.	TRBV29-1	12	TRBJ2-5	.	TGCAGCGTTGACCCCTCGCGAGAGACCCAGTACTTC	CSVDPSRETQYF
.	TRBV27	14	TRBJ2-3	.	TGTGCCAGCAGATATAGCGAGCCAATGCCTCCGCAGTATTTT	CASRYSEPMPPQYF
few	TRBV11-1	18	TRBJ2-1	TRBD1	TGTGCCAGCAGCTCAGGACAGGGGCCCGTTTCCTACTACAATGAGCAGTTCTTC	CASSSGQGPVSYYNEQFF
.	TRBV5-6	14	TRBJ2-3	.	TGTGCCAGCACCCCGCAGGTCCGAACAGATACGCAGTATTTT	CASTPQVRTDTQYF
few	TRBV15	15	TRBJ2-1	TRBD1	TGTGCCACCAGCGGAGCCGGGACAGGTTACAATGAGCAGTTCTTC	CATSGAGTGYNEQFF
.	TRBV12-3/TRBV12-4	13	TRBJ2-1	.	TGTGCCACACGTGAGGGTTCCGACAATGAGCAGTTCTTC	CATREGSDNEQFF
.	TRBV6-1	13	TRBJ2-1	.	TGTGCCAGCAGTTCCCCTGAAGGTCCTAAGCAGTTCTTC	CASSSPEGPKQFF
.	TRBV20-1	17	TRBJ2-3	.	TGCAGTTCACTAGATATTTCTTTCGGGTCCACATCAGATACGCAGTATTTT	CSSLDISFGSTSDTQYF
.	TRBV7-8	19	TRBJ1-5	.	TGTGCCAGCAGCCCGAATCGCCAGGGAGGACTAAAAAGCAATCAGCCCCAGCATTTT	CASSPNRQGGLKSNQPQHF
.	TRBV20-1	13	TRBJ2-1	.	TGCAGTATAAGGGAGATCCCCTACAATGAGCAGTTCTTC	CSIREIPYNEQFF
.	TRBV6-5	13	TRBJ2-7	.	TGTGCCAGCAGTTCTGCTGGGGGGAAGGCCCAGTACTTC	CASSSAGGKAQYF
few	TRBV30	12	TRBJ2-7	.	TGTGCCTGGAGGAATACAGGCTACGAGCAGTACTTC	CAWRNTGYEQYF
few	TRBV7-9	14	TRBJ2-1	.	TGTGCCAGCAGCTTAGTTCGCGGTCACAATGAGCAGTTCTTC	CASSLVRGHNEQFF
.	TRBV6-1	16	TRBJ2-3	TRBD2	TGTGCCAGCAGTCTGGGACTAGCGGATTACACAGATACGCAGTATTTT	CASSLGLADYTDTQYF
few	TRBV12-3/TRBV12-4	14	TRBJ2-7	.	TGTGCCAGCAGTTTCCACAGAAGCGCCTACGAGCAGTACTTC	CASSFHRSAYEQYF
.	TRBV6-5	13	TRBJ1-1	.	TGTGCCAGCAGTTACCGAAGTAACACTGAAGCTTTCTTT	CASSYRSNTEAFF
.	TRBV7-9	16	TRBJ2-5	.	TGTGCCAGCAGCTTAGCGTTATCAGGGGCGCGTGAGATCCAGTACTTC	CASSLALSGAREIQYF
.	TRBV4-1	14	TRBJ2-7	.	TGCGCCAGCAGCCAAGAATGGGGTACCTACGAGCAGTACTTC	CASSQEWGTYEQYF
.	TRBV12-3/TRBV12-4	15	TRBJ2-5	TRBD1	TGTGCCAGCAGTGACCTTGGGACAGGGCAAGGGACCCAGTACTTC	CASSDLGTGQGTQYF
.	TRBV3-1	14	TRBJ1-4	TRBD1	TGTGCCAGCAGCCGGACAGGGGTGGTGGAAAAACTGTTTTTT	CASSRTGVVEKLFF
.	TRBV28	16	TRBJ1-5	TRBD1	TGTGCCAGCAGTTTCGTAAGACAGGGGTTTGATCAGCCCCAGCATTTT	CASSFVRQGFDQPQHF